This section outlines one T cell receptor (beta chain) sequence together with its context. Its antigen is as yet unknown. This entry comes from a study of T cell responses to AZD1222 COVID-19 vaccine. For the study at large: Pooled in the analysis were second doses at about 4 or about 12 weeks.

The CDR3 totals 13 residues. Germline CDR1 and CDR2: MNHEY and SVGEGT. V lost 4 bases to trimming and J lost 7 bases; unmatched junction nucleotides: 0. Sequenced by immunoSEQ multiplex PCR; TCRdb stores in-frame clones only, minus some. This sample has about 120,000 clones, with 75% to 90% found just once. The study's findings and limits: Vaccine-related CD4 TCRs covered spike, predominating at 160-218 and 743-854. Variant regions that are unmutated are reportedly the target of nearly half of spike-specific TCRs.

Material: peripheral blood, obtained on day 0 of AZD1222 vaccination. The TCR sequence derives from an adult in good health. The genes are TRBV6-2 or TRBV6-3 and TRBJ2-5; 13 bases fit TRBD2. The CDR3, as DNA: TGTGCCAGCAGTTGGACTAGCGGGGGGACCCAGTACTTC. Protein product: CASSWTSGGTQYF.